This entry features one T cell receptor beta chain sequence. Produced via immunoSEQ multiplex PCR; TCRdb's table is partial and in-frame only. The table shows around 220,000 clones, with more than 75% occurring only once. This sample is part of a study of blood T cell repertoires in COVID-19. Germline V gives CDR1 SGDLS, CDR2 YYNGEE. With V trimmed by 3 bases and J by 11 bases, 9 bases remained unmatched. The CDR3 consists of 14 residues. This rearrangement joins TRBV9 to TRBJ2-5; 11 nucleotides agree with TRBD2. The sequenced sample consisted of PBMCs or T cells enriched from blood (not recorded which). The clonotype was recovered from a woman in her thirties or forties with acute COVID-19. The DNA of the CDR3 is TGTGCCAGCAGCGAAACCGGGACTAGCGGCGTGCAGTACTTC. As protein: CASSETGTSGVQYF. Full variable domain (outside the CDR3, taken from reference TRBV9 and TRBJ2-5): DSGVTQTPKHLITATGQRVTLRCSPRSGDLSVYWYQQSLDQGLQFLIQYYNGEERAKGNILERFSAQQFPDLHSELNLSSLELGDSALYFCASSETGTSGVQYFGPGTRLLVL.